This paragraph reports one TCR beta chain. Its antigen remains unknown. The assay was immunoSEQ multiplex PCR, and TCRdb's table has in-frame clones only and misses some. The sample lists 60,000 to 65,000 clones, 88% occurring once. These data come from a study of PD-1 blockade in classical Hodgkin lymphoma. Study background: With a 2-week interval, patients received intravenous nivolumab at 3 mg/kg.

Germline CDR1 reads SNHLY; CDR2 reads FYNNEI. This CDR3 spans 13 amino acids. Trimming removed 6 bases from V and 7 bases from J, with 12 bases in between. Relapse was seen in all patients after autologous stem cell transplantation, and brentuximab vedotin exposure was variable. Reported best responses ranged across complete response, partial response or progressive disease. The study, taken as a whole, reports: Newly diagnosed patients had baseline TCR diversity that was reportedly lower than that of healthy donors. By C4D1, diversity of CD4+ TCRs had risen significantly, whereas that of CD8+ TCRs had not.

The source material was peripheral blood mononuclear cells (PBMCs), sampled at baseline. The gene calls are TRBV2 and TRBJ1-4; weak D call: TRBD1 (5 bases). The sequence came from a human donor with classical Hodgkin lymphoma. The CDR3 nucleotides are TGTGCCAGCAGCGGCAGTGGGGGTGAAAAACTGTTTTTT. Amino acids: CASSGSGGEKLFF.